The sequence of this T cell receptor beta chain was determined in a study of tumour-infiltrating T cells in Burkitt lymphoma. Background on the study: Productive clonality predicted overall and progression-free survival.

Clones were sequenced by immunoSEQ multiplex PCR, and TCRdb holds only the in-frame ones, with some missing. The data show 13,000 or so clones, about 85% seen once. Germline CDR1 and CDR2: SGHNT and YYREEE (reference sequence). CDR3 length equals 15 residues. V lost 2 bases, J lost 0 bases, and 4 bases stayed unmatched. V usage is TRBV5-4 and J usage is TRBJ1-2, with 7 nucleotides matching TRBD1. The source material was tumor tissue. The clonotype was recovered from a human donor with diffuse large B-cell lymphoma. CDR3 bases: TGTGCCAGCAGCTTATCAGGGGGTACTAACTATGGCTACACCTTC. This codes for CASSLSGGTNYGYTF.